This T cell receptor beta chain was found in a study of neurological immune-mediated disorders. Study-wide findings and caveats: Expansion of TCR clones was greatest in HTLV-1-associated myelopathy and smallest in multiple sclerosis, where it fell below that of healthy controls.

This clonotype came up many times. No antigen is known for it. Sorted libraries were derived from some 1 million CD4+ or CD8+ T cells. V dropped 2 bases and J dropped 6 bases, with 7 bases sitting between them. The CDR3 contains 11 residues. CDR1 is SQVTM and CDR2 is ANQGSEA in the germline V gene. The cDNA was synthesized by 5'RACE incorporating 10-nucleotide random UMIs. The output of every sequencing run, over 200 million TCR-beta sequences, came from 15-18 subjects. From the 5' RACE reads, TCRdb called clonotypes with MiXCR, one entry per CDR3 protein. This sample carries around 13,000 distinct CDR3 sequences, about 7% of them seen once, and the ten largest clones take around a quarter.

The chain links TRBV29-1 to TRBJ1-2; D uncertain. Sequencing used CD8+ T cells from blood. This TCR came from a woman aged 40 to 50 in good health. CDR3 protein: CSVESRNGYTF. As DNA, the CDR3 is TGCAGCGTTGAATCGAGGAATGGCTACACCTTC. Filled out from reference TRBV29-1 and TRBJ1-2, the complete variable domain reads SAVISQKPSRDICQRGTSLTIQCQVDSQVTMMFWYRQQPGQSLTLIATANQGSEATYESGFVIDKFPISRPNLTFSTLTVSNMSPEDSSIYLCSVESRNGYTFGSGTRLTVV.